This TCR beta chain came from a study of blood T cell repertoires in COVID-19. Study in general: Acute-phase and convalescent COVID-19 samples originated in the United States, Italy and Spain. PBMCs, B-cell-depleted T cells, or T cells provided the cDNA or gDNA that made up the material.

CDR1 is LNHDA, CDR2 SQIVND, per germline (reference sequence). V lost 5 bases to trimming and J lost 3 bases; unmatched junction nucleotides: 21. The CDR3 covers 20 residues. As processed by the authors: Amplified reference gene primers provided the basis for estimating nucleated cell counts. Clones were read by immunoSEQ multiplex PCR, and TCRdb kept only the in-frame ones, dropping some. Clone size and the V and J calls come from that table; the DNA yielded D and trimming. The sample records around 88,000 clones, about three quarters being singletons. Sequences were obtained from peripheral blood. The receptor comes from a man in his forties or fifties who had recovered from COVID-19. The gene calls are TRBV19 and TRBJ2-3, with 9 bases aligning to TRBD2. CDR3 sequence (DNA): TGTGCCAGTAGTTGGGTGGCGGGGGGGCGCGAACGAGTTTTGACAGATACGCAGTATTTT. This translates into CASSWVAGGRERVLTDTQYF. The full variable domain, completed using reference TRBV19 and TRBJ2-3, is DGGITQSPKYLFRKEGQNVTLSCEQNLNHDAMYWYRQDPGQGLRLIYYSQIVNDFQKGDIAEGYSVSREKKESFPLTVTSAQKNPTAFYLCASSWVAGGRERVLTDTQYFGPGTRLTVL.